This TCR beta chain was recorded in a study of regulatory T cells in long-lasting Graves disease. Relying on iRepertoire HTBI primers and Arm-PCR of CDR3 regions, the team built TCR beta libraries. Each CDR3 protein is one row after TCRdb ran MiXCR on the multiplex PCR reads. The table includes roughly 420,000 distinct CDR3 sequences, around 16% detected once. Noted time point: newly diagnosed GD, antithyroid drugs for less than 3 months. PBMC-derived RNA was used for the TCR library. The length of the CDR3 is 13 residues. The ends were cut back, 5 bases at V and 3 bases at J, with 13 bases in the middle. Germline values: CDR1 SQVTM, CDR2 ANQGSEA.

This TCR derives from a female donor with Graves disease. The specimen was peripheral blood mononuclear cells (PBMCs), collected at new diagnosis, from a patient treated with antithyroid drugs. The V and J genes are TRBV29-1 and TRBJ1-1; D gene uncertain. CDR3 in DNA: TGCAGCGTTCCCGGACGGGCCTACACTGAAGCTTTCTTT. Amino acids: CSVPGRAYTEAFF.